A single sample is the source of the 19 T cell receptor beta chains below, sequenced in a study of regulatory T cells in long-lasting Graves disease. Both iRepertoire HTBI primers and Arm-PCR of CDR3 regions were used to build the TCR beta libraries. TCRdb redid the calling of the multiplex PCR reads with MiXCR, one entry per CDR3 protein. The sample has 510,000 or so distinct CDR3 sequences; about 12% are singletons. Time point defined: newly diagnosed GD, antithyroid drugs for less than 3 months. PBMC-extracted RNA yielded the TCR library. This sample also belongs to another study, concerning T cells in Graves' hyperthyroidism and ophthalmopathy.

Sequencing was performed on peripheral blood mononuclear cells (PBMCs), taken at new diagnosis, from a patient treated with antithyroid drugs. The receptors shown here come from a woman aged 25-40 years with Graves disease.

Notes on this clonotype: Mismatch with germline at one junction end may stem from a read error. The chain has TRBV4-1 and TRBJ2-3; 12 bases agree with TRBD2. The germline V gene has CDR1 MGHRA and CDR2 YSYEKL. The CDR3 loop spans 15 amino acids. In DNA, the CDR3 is TGTGCCAGCAGCCCTAGCGGGAGGGCCCGAGATACGCAGTATTTT. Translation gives CASSPSGRARDTQYF.

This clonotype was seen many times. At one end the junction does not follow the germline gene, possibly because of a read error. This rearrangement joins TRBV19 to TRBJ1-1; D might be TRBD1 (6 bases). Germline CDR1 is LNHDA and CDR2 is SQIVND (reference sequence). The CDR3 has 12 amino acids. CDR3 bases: TGTGCCAGTAATCGAGGGGGTACTGAGGCTTTCTTT. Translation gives CASNRGGTEAFF.

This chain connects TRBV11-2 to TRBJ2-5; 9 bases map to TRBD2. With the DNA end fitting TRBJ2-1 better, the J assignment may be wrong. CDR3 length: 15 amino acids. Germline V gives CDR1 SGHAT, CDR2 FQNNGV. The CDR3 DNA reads TGTGCCAGCAGCACTCTAGCGGGACCCCTCAATGAGCAGTTCTTC. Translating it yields CASSTLAGPLNEQFF.

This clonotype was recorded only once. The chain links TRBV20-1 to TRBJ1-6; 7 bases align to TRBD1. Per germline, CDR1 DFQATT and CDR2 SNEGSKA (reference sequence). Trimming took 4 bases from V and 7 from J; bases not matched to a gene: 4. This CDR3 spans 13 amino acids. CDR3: CSAKQGINSPLHF. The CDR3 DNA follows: TGCAGTGCTAAACAGGGGATAAATTCACCCCTCCACTTT.

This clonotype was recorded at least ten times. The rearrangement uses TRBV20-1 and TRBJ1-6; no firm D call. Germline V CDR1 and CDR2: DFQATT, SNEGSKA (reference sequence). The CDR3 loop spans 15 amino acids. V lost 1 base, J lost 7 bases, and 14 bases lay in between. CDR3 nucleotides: TGCAGTGCTAGAGTATCCGGGGAAGGGAATTCACCCCTCCACTTT. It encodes CSARVSGEGNSPLHF.

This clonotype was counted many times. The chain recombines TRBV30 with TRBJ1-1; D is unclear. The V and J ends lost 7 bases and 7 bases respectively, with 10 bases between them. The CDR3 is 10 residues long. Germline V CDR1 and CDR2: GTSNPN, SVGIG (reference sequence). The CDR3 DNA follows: TGTGCCTACCACAGCCGTGAAGCTTTCTTT. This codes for CAYHSREAFF.

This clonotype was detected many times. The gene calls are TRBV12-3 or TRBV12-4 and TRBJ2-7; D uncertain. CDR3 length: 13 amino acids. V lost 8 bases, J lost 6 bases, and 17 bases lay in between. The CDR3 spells CASSGDRVSEQYF. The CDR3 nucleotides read TGTGCCAGCTCCGGTGACCGCGTAAGCGAGCAGTACTTC.

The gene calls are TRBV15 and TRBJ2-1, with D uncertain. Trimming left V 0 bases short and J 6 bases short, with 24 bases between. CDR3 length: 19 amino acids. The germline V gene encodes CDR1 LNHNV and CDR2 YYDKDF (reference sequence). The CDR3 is CATSRDSHEARYLFNEQFF. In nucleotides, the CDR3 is TGTGCCACCAGCAGAGATTCACACGAGGCGCGGTACTTGTTCAATGAGCAGTTCTTC.

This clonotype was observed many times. The CDR3 sequence: CSVEDLTITSYNEQFF. As DNA, the CDR3 is TGCAGCGTTGAAGATCTGACCATAACAAGTTACAATGAGCAGTTCTTC. This chain links TRBV29-1 with TRBJ2-1; D remains ambiguous. The V gene's germline CDR1 is SQVTM and CDR2 ANQGSEA. CDR3 length equals 16 residues. Trimming removed 0 bases from V and 4 bases from J, with 16 bases in between.

In DNA, the CDR3 is TGTGCCGCTCGGACAGGGAACACTGAAGCTTTCTTT. This gives the protein CAARTGNTEAFF. This chain links TRBV19 with TRBJ1-1, with 7 bases matching TRBD1. This CDR3 spans 12 amino acids. The germline gives CDR1 LNHDA, CDR2 SQIVND (reference sequence). V was pared by 11 bases and J by 1 base, with 4 bases of the junction left unmatched.

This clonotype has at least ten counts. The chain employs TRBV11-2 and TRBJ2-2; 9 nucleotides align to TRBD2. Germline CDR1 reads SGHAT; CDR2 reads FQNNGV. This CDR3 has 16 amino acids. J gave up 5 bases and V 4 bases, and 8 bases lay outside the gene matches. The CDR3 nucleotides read TGTGCCAGCAGCTACCATCCTAGCGGGATGACCGGGGAGCTGTTTTTT. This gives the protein CASSYHPSGMTGELFF. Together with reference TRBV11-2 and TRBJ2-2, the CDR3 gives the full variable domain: EAGVAQSPRYKIIEKRQSVAFWCNPISGHATLYWYQQILGQGPKLLIQFQNNGVVDDSQLPKDRFSAERLKGVDSTLKIQPAKLEDSAVYLCASSYHPSGMTGELFFGEGSRLTVL.

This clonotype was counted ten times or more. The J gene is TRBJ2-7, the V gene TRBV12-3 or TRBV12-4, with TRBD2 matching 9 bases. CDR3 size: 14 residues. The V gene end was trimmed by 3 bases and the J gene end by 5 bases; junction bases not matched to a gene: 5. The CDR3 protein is CASSFSGSYNEQYF. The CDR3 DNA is TGTGCCAGCAGTTTTAGCGGGAGTTATAACGAGCAGTACTTC.

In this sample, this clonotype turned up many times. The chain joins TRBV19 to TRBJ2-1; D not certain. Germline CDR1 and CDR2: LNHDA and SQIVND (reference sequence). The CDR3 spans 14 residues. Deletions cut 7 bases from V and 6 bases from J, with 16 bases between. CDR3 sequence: CASNPSPISNEQFF. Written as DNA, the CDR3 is TGTGCCAGTAACCCTTCCCCCATATCCAATGAGCAGTTCTTC.

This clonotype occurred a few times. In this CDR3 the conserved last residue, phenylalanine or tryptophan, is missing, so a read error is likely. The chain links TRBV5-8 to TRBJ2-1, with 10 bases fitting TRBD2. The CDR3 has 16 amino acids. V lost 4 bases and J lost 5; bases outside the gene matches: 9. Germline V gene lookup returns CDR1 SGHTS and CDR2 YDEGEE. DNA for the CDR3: TGTGCCAGCAGCCCTTTTTGGACTAGCGGAAACAATGAGCAGTTCCTC. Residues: CASSPFWTSGNNEQFL.

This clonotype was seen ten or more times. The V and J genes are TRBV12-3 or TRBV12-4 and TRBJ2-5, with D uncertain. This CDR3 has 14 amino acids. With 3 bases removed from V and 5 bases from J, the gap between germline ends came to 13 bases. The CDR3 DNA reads TGTGCCAGCAGTTTCATTTCGATGGTGGAGACCCAGTACTTC. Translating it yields CASSFISMVETQYF.

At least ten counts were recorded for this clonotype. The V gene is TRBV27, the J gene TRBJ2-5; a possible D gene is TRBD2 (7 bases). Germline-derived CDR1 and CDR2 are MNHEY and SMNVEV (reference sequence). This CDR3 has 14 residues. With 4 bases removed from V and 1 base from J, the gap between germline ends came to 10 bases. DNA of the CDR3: TGTGCCAGCAGTTCCCGGGGGGCCCAAGAGACCCAGTACTTC. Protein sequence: CASSSRGAQETQYF.

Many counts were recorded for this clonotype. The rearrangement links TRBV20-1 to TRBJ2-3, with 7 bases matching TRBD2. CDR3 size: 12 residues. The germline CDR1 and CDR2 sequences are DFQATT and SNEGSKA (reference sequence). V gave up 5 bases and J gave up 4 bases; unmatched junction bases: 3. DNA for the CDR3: TGCAGTGCTGGCGCGGGAGCAGATACGCAGTATTTT. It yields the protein CSAGAGADTQYF.

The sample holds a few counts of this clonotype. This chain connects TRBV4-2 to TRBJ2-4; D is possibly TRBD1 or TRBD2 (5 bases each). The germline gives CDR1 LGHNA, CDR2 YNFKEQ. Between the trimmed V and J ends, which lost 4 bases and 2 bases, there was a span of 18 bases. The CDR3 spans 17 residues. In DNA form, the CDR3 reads TGTGCCAGCAGCCTGGGGGAACAACACCTTACCAAAAACATTCAGTACTTC. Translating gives CASSLGEQHLTKNIQYF.

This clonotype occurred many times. The CDR3 here is CASSYAGMKTQYF. CDR3 coding DNA: TGTGCCAGCAGTTACGCAGGGATGAAGACCCAGTACTTC. This chain joins TRBV6-2 or TRBV6-3 and TRBJ2-5; D may be TRBD1 (5 bases). V was pared by 2 bases and J by 6 bases, with 10 bases between. CDR1 and CDR2 from the germline V gene are MNHEY and SVGEGT. CDR3 length: 13 residues.